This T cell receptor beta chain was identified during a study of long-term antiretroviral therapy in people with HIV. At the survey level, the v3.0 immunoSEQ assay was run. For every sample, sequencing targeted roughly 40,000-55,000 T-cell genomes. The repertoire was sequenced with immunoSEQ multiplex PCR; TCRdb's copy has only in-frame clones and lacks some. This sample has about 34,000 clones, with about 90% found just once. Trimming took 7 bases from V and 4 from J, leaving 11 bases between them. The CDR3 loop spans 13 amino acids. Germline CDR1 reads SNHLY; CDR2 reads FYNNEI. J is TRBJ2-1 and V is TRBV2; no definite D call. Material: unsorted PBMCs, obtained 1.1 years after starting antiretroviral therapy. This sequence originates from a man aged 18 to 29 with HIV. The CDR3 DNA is TGTGCCAGCATCGAAACTAATTACAATGAGCAGTTCTTC. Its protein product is CASIETNYNEQFF.